One sample yielded the 9 T cell receptor beta chains listed below, sequenced in a study of T cells after yellow fever vaccination. TCRdb reprocessed the 5' RACE reads via MiXCR and lists one record per CDR3 protein. The data contain hundreds of thousands of distinct CDR3 sequences, about 12% of them seen just once; the ten biggest clones take up about 3%. The sequencing here drew on CD4+ T cells sorted from PBMCs, taken 15 days after the yellow fever booster vaccination. The receptors were sampled from a young man who received the YFV17D yellow fever vaccine.

This clonotype turned up a few times. This chain joins TRBV12-3 or TRBV12-4 and TRBJ1-1; maybe TRBD1 (5 bases). Trimming shortened V by 6 bases and J by 4 bases, and 12 bases separated the two germline ends. This CDR3 region has 13 residues. The CDR3 bases are TGTGCCAGCAGGGGGGGGGTTTCCACTGAAGCTTTCTTT. This translates into CASRGGVSTEAFF.

The rearrangement links TRBV21-1 to TRBJ1-1. TRBV21-1 is assigned pseudogene status. This CDR3 has 14 amino acids. The CDR3 protein is CASSKRKRRTEAFF. CDR3 nucleotides: TGTGCCAGCAGCAAACGAAAAAGACGGACTGAAGCTTTCTTT.

In its sample, this clonotype was seen a few times. This chain uses TRBV5-4 with TRBJ2-3; 9 positions agree with TRBD2. The trim removed 4 bases at V and 3 bases at J, leaving 6 bases unmatched. This CDR3 region has 15 residues. CDR1 is SGHNT and CDR2 is YYREEE in the germline V gene (reference sequence). CDR3 bases: TGTGCCAGCAGCCGGTCCCTAGCGGGGACAGATACGCAGTATTTT. This codes for CASSRSLAGTDTQYF.

V usage is TRBV4-3 and J usage is TRBJ1-1; TRBD1 aligns across 10 bases. Trimming at V came to 3 bases and at J to 4 bases, leaving 2 bases not matched to a gene. CDR3 length: 14 residues. Germline loops: CDR1 LGHNA, CDR2 YSLEER. For the CDR3, the DNA is TGCGCCAGCAGCCAGAGGACAGGGGGCACTGAAGCTTTCTTT. It encodes CASSQRTGGTEAFF.

This clonotype was detected only a few times. J is TRBJ2-1 and V is TRBV7-2, with 11 bases lining up with TRBD1. This CDR3 is built from 16 residues. Germline CDR1 is SGHTA and CDR2 is FQGNSA. J lost 2 bases, V lost 4 bases, and 4 bases had no gene match. The CDR3 sequence: CASSSRTGGAYNEQFF. CDR3 in DNA: TGTGCCAGCAGCTCAAGGACAGGGGGCGCCTACAATGAGCAGTTCTTC.

This clonotype was counted a few times. This chain connects TRBV7-2 to TRBJ2-5, with 11 bases fitting TRBD2. This CDR3 is 15 amino acids long. J was trimmed by 5 bases and V by 5 bases; bases with no gene match: 7. Germline V CDR1 and CDR2: SGHTA, FQGNSA. The CDR3 sequence: CASSRSSSGGETQYF. The CDR3 DNA is TGTGCCAGCAGCCGATCTTCTAGCGGGGGGGAGACCCAGTACTTC.

V is TRBV18 and J is TRBJ2-3, with D unresolved. CDR1 and CDR2 (germline): KGHSH, LQKENI. Trimming left V 3 bases short and J 5 bases short, with 9 bases between. The CDR3 runs 13 residues. CDR3 bases: TGTGCCAGCTCACCGGCCCACGGAGATACGCAGTATTTT. Translating gives CASSPAHGDTQYF. Looking up the rest from reference TRBV18 and TRBJ2-3 gives the full variable domain: NAGVMQNPRHLVRRRGQEARLRCSPMKGHSHVYWYRQLPEEGLKFMVYLQKENIIDESGMPKERFSAEFPKEGPSILRIQQVVRGDSAAYFCASSPAHGDTQYFGPGTRLTVL.

J is TRBJ2-3 and V is TRBV5-4, with D possibly matching TRBD1 (6 bases). CDR1 is SGHNT and CDR2 is YYREEE in the germline V gene (reference sequence). This CDR3 comprises 12 residues. The V end lost 8 bases, the J end lost 2 bases, and 9 bases lay between the germline ends. CDR3 residues: CASTGTTDTQYF. CDR3 DNA sequence: TGTGCCAGTACAGGGACCACAGATACGCAGTATTTT.

This clonotype occurred a few times. The junction does not match germline at one end; this may be a read error. This rearrangement joins TRBV7-7 to TRBJ2-3; the D is unclear. From germline, CDR1 is SSHAT and CDR2 FNYEAQ (reference sequence). The CDR3 length is 13 residues. DNA for the CDR3: TGTGCTAGCAGCTTACGACGGTCAGATACGCAGTATTTT. Translation: CASSLRRSDTQYF.